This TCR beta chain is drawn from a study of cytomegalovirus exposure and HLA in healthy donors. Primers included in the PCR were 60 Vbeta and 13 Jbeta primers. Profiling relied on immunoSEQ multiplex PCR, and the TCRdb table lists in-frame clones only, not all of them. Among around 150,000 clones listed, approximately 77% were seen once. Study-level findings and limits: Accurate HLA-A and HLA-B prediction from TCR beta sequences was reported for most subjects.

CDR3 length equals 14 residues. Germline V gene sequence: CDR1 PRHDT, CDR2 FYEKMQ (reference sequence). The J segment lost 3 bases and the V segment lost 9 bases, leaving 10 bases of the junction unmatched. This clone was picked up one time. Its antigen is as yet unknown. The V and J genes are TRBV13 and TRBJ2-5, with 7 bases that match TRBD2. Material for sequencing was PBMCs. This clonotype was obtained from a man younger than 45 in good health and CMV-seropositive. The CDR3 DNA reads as TGTGCCAGTACCGTCGGTGGGGGGGAAGAGACCCAGTACTTC. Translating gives CASTVGGGEETQYF.